This note documents a single T cell receptor (beta chain) sequence. Data came from immunoSEQ multiplex PCR; TCRdb stores just in-frame clones and leaves some out. The table lists some 140,000 clones, 85% to 95% of them singletons. This entry belongs to a study of control samples from healthy donors and cancer patients. Germline V lookup: CDR1 SEHNR, CDR2 FQNEAQ (reference sequence). The CDR3 is made up of 15 amino acids. V was trimmed by 5 bases and J by 8 bases, leaving 19 bases between them. The sequenced sample was blood. This receptor was taken from a man between 35 and 55 years old in good health. The chain is built from TRBV7-9 and TRBJ2-1; D could derive from TRBD1 or TRBD2 (5 bases each). For the CDR3, the DNA is TGTGCCAGCAGCCCCGGGACCAGCGCGTTCGATGAGCAGTTCTTC. Residues: CASSPGTSAFDEQFF.